This entry describes one T cell receptor beta chain. The germline gives CDR1 SGHTA, CDR2 FQGTGA. This CDR3 has 15 amino acids. V shed 2 bases and J shed 5 bases, with 13 bases lying between them. TCR beta CDR3 regions were amplified from RNA transcripts. RT-PCR with HTBI primers came first, then second-round multiplex PCR. From the multiplex PCR reads, TCRdb called clonotypes with MiXCR, one entry per CDR3 protein. The data contain 740,000 or so distinct CDR3 sequences, roughly 40% of them singletons. These data belong to a study of Graves' ophthalmopathy and Graves' hyperthyroidism. Study overall: Peripheral blood was gathered at first diagnosis, ahead of any treatment whatsoever.

The rearrangement uses TRBV7-3 and TRBJ1-5; D uncertain. What was sequenced was peripheral blood. The origin of this receptor is an adult man with Graves' ophthalmopathy. CDR3 in DNA: TGTGCCAGCAGCTTAGAGTTCCCCCGGGATCAGCCCCAGCATTTT. It codes for CASSLEFPRDQPQHF. Complete variable domain (other parts from reference TRBV7-3 and TRBJ1-5): GAGVSQTPSNKVTEKGKYVELRCDPISGHTALYWYRQSLGQGPEFLIYFQGTGAADDSGLPNDRFFAVRPEGSVSTLKIQRTERGDSAVYLCASSLEFPRDQPQHFGDGTRLSIL.